These 8 T cell receptor beta chains share one sample of origin, sequenced in a study of T cell repertoires in cytomegalovirus infection. The antigens for these receptors are not known. TCRdb independently ran MiXCR on the reads; one entry per CDR3 protein. The sample contains more than 90,000 distinct CDR3 sequences, around 10% of which appear only once. Specimen: PBMCs, sequenced either directly or after in vitro stimulation (not recorded which). The receptors were sampled from a human donor in good health (CMV status not recorded). Some clones in this sample may be carry-over from other donors' samples.

This clonotype was seen at least ten times. This chain connects TRBV5-4 to TRBJ2-1, with D perhaps matching TRBD2 (5 bases). V was cut by 4 bases and J by 7 bases, with 18 bases left in between. The CDR3 loop spans 15 amino acids. The germline CDR1 and CDR2 sequences are SGHNT and YYREEE (reference sequence). The chain's CDR3 is CASSQAQRMGNEQFF. CDR3 sequence (DNA): TGTGCCAGCAGCCAGGCCCAGCGGATGGGGAATGAGCAGTTCTTC.

The chain links TRBV10-3 to TRBJ1-6; D is unclear. Germline V gene lookup returns CDR1 ENHRY and CDR2 SYGVKD. V gave up 6 bases and J gave up 6 bases, with 12 bases separating them. There are 14 residues in the CDR3. CDR3 bases: TGTGCCATCAGACCGGATTTGGGTAATTCACCCCTCCACTTT. This gives the protein CAIRPDLGNSPLHF.

About this clonotype itself: A read error may explain this, as a much larger clone is one base away. V and J are TRBV28 and TRBJ2-7; 11 bases are shared with TRBD2. Germline CDR1 MDHEN, CDR2 SYDVKM. V gave up 6 bases and J gave up 3 bases; unmatched junction bases: 7. The CDR3 covers 15 residues. This chain's CDR3 is CASSRKGLADYEQYF. CDR3 nucleotides: TGTGCCAGCAGCCGAAAGGGACTAGCGGACTACGAGCAGTACTTC.

The chain links TRBV6-5 to TRBJ1-6; perhaps TRBD1 as D (6 bases). The germline V gene has CDR1 MNHEY and CDR2 SVGAGI. There are 17 residues in the CDR3. V lost 7 bases, J lost 0 bases, and 16 bases lay in between. The CDR3 region is CASTQVGGSSYNSPLHF. The DNA of the CDR3 is TGTGCCAGCACCCAAGTGGGGGGCAGCTCCTATAATTCACCCCTCCACTTT.

In its sample, this clonotype was seen many times. The rearrangement joins TRBV11-2 to TRBJ2-6; tentatively, D is TRBD2 (6 bases). The CDR3 runs to 16 residues. Trimming shortened V by 3 bases and J by 2 bases, and 11 bases separated the two germline ends. CDR1 is SGHAT, CDR2 FQNNGV, per germline. The CDR3 is CASSFNPGAGANVLTF. CDR3 nucleotides: TGTGCCAGCAGCTTCAACCCGGGGGCTGGGGCCAACGTCCTGACTTTC.

The table lists this clonotype with many counts. The chain has TRBV7-2 and TRBJ2-7; D unclear. The CDR3 length is 14 residues. Germline CDR1 SGHTA, CDR2 FQGNSA. V lost 1 base and J lost 0, with 7 bases in between. CDR3 sequence: CASSLDSISYEQYF. As DNA, the CDR3 is TGTGCCAGCAGCTTAGACAGTATCTCCTACGAGCAGTACTTC.

This clonotype was seen repeatedly, ten times or more. The chain links TRBV7-2 to TRBJ1-3; D is ambiguous. V was clipped by 3 bases and J by 8 bases, with 11 bases between them. The CDR3 contains 13 residues. Germline V lookup: CDR1 SGHTA, CDR2 FQGNSA. The CDR3 reads CASSFGVQDTIYF. Here the CDR3 DNA reads TGTGCCAGCAGCTTCGGGGTGCAGGACACCATATATTTT. Filled out from reference TRBV7-2 and TRBJ1-3, the complete variable domain reads GAGVSQSPSNKVTEKGKDVELRCDPISGHTALYWYRQSLGQGLEFLIYFQGNSAPDKSGLPSDRFSAERTGGSVSTLTIQRTQQEDSAVYLCASSFGVQDTIYFGEGSWLTVV.

This clonotype was picked up many times. CDR3 sequence (DNA): TGTGCCAGCAAGGGCCAAGGTGGGGATACGCAGTATTTT. Translated: CASKGQGGDTQYF. The rearrangement links TRBV6-1 to TRBJ2-3; no reliable D call. CDR1 is MNHNS, CDR2 SASEGT, per germline. The CDR3 spans 13 residues. V was cut by 7 bases and J by 6 bases, with 14 bases left in between.